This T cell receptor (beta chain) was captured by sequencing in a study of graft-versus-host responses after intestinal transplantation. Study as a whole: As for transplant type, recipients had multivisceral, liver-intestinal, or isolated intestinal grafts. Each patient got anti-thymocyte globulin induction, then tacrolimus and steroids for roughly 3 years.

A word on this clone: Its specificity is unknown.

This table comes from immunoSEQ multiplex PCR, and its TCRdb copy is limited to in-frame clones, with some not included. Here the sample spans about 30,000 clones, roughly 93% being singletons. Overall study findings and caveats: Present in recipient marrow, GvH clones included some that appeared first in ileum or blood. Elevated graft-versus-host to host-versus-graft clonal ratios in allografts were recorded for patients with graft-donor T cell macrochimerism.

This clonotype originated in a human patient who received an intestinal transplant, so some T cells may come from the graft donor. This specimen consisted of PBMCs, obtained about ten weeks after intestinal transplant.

The CDR3 DNA reads as TGTGCCAGCACCTCGCGGGACAACTATGGCTACACCTTC. This encodes CASTSRDNYGYTF. The chain carries TRBV5-6 and TRBJ1-2, with D possibly TRBD1 on 5 matching bases. CDR1 is SGHDT, CDR2 YYEEEE, per germline. The V gene lost 6 bases and the J gene lost 2 bases, with 11 bases spanning the gap. The length of the CDR3 is 13 residues. The variable domain in full, with the rest retrieved from reference TRBV5-6 and TRBJ1-2, is DAGVTQSPTHLIKTRGQQVTLRCSPKSGHDTVSWYQQALGQGPQFIFQYYEEEERQRGNFPDRFSGHQFPNYSSELNVNALLLGDSALYLCASTSRDNYGYTFGSGTRLTVV.